The present entry profiles one T cell receptor (beta chain) with its context. The antigen is not known. These data originate in a study of cytomegalovirus exposure and HLA in healthy donors. Study-level points and caveats: Clonal expansion was found to be greater in HLA-associated TCR beta chains than in equally common others in a later analysis. Association with HLA alleles at 0.05 false discovery rate was found for about 17,000 TCR beta sequences in a later analysis. 87-base-pair reads could not separate some V segments, including TRBV6-2 and TRBV6-3. In an earlier analysis, productive rearrangement rates for most beta V segments clustered near 87% or 30%.

Vbeta (60) and Jbeta (13) primers were used in the PCR. Assay used: immunoSEQ multiplex PCR; TCRdb lists only in-frame clones, some missing. The repertoire includes 80,000 to 100,000 clones, about 81% of them detected once, and approximately 1.3% sits in the top ten. V dropped 4 bases and J dropped 4 bases, with 4 bases sitting between them. Germline V CDR1 and CDR2: KGHSH, LQKENI. The length of the CDR3 is 12 residues. The V and J genes are TRBV18 and TRBJ2-2; the D is unclear. The receptor's source is a man aged 35 to 55 in good health and CMV-seronegative. Sequenced input: PBMCs. DNA of the CDR3: TGTGCCAGCTCACTTAGCACCGGGGAGCTGTTTTTT. Its protein is CASSLSTGELFF.